The table lists the clone carrying this T cell receptor beta chain with many counts. Germline V CDR1 and CDR2: LNHNV, YYDKDF (reference sequence). V was trimmed by 3 bases and J by 1 base, leaving 9 bases between them. This CDR3 has 14 amino acids. Amplifying from RNA transcripts, the study obtained TCR beta CDR3 regions. First-round RT-PCR relied on HTBI primers, and a second-round multiplex PCR came next. Each CDR3 protein gets one entry after TCRdb re-called the multiplex PCR reads with MiXCR. The sample lists 200,000 to 300,000 distinct CDR3 sequences; about 47% were seen once. The sample originates from a study of Graves' ophthalmopathy and Graves' hyperthyroidism.

The chain employs TRBV15 and TRBJ1-2; D unclear. Sequenced: peripheral blood. This clonotype was obtained from an adult man with Graves' ophthalmopathy. This CDR3 reads CATSRQEFNYGYTF. The DNA for the CDR3 is TGTGCCACCAGCAGGCAGGAGTTTAACTATGGCTACACCTTC. The full variable domain, with the rest looked up from reference TRBV15 and TRBJ1-2, is DAMVIQNPRYQVTQFGKPVTLSCSQTLNHNVMYWYQQKSSQAPKLLFHYYDKDFNNEADTPDNFQSRRPNTSFCFLDIRSPGLGDTAMYLCATSRQEFNYGYTFGSGTRLTVV.